The 24 T cell receptor beta chains given below trace back to one sample, sequenced in a study of regulatory T cells in long-lasting Graves disease. Building the TCR beta libraries relied on iRepertoire HTBI primers, and CDR3 regions underwent Arm-PCR. TCRdb re-called the multiplex PCR reads with MiXCR, one entry per CDR3 protein. Of around 400,000 distinct CDR3 sequences listed, roughly 15% are singletons. Time point: newly diagnosed GD, antithyroid drugs for less than 3 months. Construction of the TCR library relied on RNA isolated from PBMCs. These same records also appear under a second study, on T cells in Graves' hyperthyroidism and ophthalmopathy.

This specimen was peripheral blood mononuclear cells (PBMCs), taken at new diagnosis, from a patient treated with antithyroid drugs. The receptors come from a woman aged 40-49 years with Graves disease.

This chain uses TRBV6-9 with TRBJ2-7; a possible D gene is TRBD1 (5 bases). The ends were cut back, 3 bases at V and 2 bases at J, with 11 bases in the middle. The CDR3 consists of 14 residues. CDR1 and CDR2 (germline): MNHGY, SVAAGI. The CDR3 region has the DNA TGTGCCAGCAGTTACGACAGATTTACCTACGAGCAGTACTTC. Translating gives CASSYDRFTYEQYF.

This clonotype was counted at least ten times. The chain links TRBV4-3 to TRBJ1-5; D is unresolved. Deletions cut 0 bases from V and 4 bases from J, with 13 bases between. The CDR3 has 16 residues. The germline CDR1 and CDR2 sequences are LGHNA and YSLEER. In DNA, the CDR3 is TGCGCCAGCAGCCAAGATTTACGGGGAGGGAATCAGCCCCAGCATTTT. Protein product: CASSQDLRGGNQPQHF.

This clonotype was counted a single time. Since a far larger clone is one base different, this is likely a read error. This rearrangement joins TRBV3-1 to TRBJ2-5; D is perhaps TRBD2 (6 bases). Germline assignment: CDR1 LGHDT and CDR2 YNNKEL (reference sequence). This CDR3 spans 16 amino acids. The CDR3 sequence is CASSAIAGGGQETQCF. The CDR3 coding sequence is TGTGCCAGCAGTGCCATCGCTGGGGGAGGCCAAGAGACCCAGTGCTTC.

The CDR3: CASSILTQPKHF. CDR3 DNA: TGTGCCAGTAGTATCCTCACACAGCCTAAGCATTTT. This rearrangement joins TRBV19 to TRBJ1-5, with D hard to call. V shed 3 bases and J shed 14 bases, with 14 bases lying between them. Germline V gene data show CDR1 as LNHDA and CDR2 as SQIVND (reference sequence). CDR3 size: 12 residues. The full variable domain, its missing parts supplied by reference TRBV19 and TRBJ1-5, is DGGITQSPKYLFRKEGQNVTLSCEQNLNHDAMYWYRQDPGQGLRLIYYSQIVNDFQKGDIAEGYSVSREKKESFPLTVTSAQKNPTAFYLCASSILTQPKHFGDGTRLSIL.

This clonotype was seen many times. The chain recombines TRBV12-3 or TRBV12-4 with TRBJ1-5; D gene uncertain. V gave up 3 bases and J gave up 9 bases, with 15 bases separating them. The CDR3 loop spans 14 amino acids. The CDR3 bases are TGTGCCAGCAGTTTGATCGAGGGCCGGGGGCCCCAGCATTTT. Translation: CASSLIEGRGPQHF.

J is TRBJ2-7 and V is TRBV6-2 or TRBV6-3, with D maybe TRBD1 (5 bases). Trimming took off 0 bases at V and 3 bases at J, with 15 bases between the two ends. The V gene's germline CDR1 is MNHEY and CDR2 SVGEGT. There are 16 residues in the CDR3. Written as DNA, the CDR3 is TGTGCCAGCAGTTACTCGATCACAGGTGAGGACTACGAGCAGTACTTC. The encoded protein is CASSYSITGEDYEQYF.

This clonotype has more than one count but fewer than ten. The rearrangement uses TRBV4-1 and TRBJ2-7; no definite D call. The germline CDR1 and CDR2 sequences are MGHRA and YSYEKL. V was cut by 2 bases and J by 3 bases, with 11 bases left in between. The CDR3 has 14 residues. CDR3 loop: CASSQHMTGYEQYF. CDR3 bases: TGCGCCAGCAGCCAACACATGACGGGCTACGAGCAGTACTTC.

As concerns this clonotype: Given a much more abundant clone one base away, this may be a read error. J is TRBJ2-7 and V is TRBV4-1; maybe TRBD1 (6 bases). The CDR3 is made up of 13 amino acids. V was clipped by 4 bases and J by 6 bases, with 13 bases between them. CDR1 MGHRA and CDR2 YSYEKL come from the germline V gene. Here the CDR3 reads CASSLRQASEQYF. CDR3 nucleotides: TGCGCCAGCAGCCTCAGACAGGCCTCCGAGCAGTACTTC.

V and J are TRBV12-3 or TRBV12-4 and TRBJ2-2; possibly TRBD1 or TRBD2 for D (6 bases each). This CDR3 has 15 amino acids. Trimming shortened V by 2 bases and J by 4 bases, and 11 bases separated the two germline ends. The DNA for the CDR3 is TGTGCCAGCAGTTTACAACAGGGAGGCACCGGGGAGCTGTTTTTT. Its translation: CASSLQQGGTGELFF.

This clonotype was seen many times. The chain is built from TRBV5-8 and TRBJ2-1; 7 nucleotides align to TRBD1. CDR3 length: 16 amino acids. Germline V lookup: CDR1 SGHTS, CDR2 YDEGEE. Trimming took 2 bases from V and 5 from J; bases not matched to a gene: 10. CDR3 nucleotide sequence: TGTGCCAGCAGCTTCCCTCCCCTTACAGGGGACAATGAGCAGTTCTTC. Translated, it gives CASSFPPLTGDNEQFF.

V and J are TRBV5-1 and TRBJ2-1; 8 bases fit TRBD2. Germline CDR1 reads SGHRS; CDR2 reads YFSETQ. After removal of 4 bases from V and 4 bases from J, the junction contained 16 bases not matched to a gene. The CDR3 covers 18 residues. The CDR3 protein is CASSPAASGFVGYNEQFF. CDR3 nucleotide sequence: TGCGCCAGCAGCCCTGCTGCTAGCGGGTTCGTCGGGTACAATGAGCAGTTCTTC.

CDR3 coding DNA: TGTGCCAGCAGTGGGGGGGTCGTCGAATCCACCGGGGAGCTGTTTTTT. Amino acid sequence: CASSGGVVESTGELFF. The J gene is TRBJ2-2, the V gene TRBV2; D possibly corresponds to TRBD2 (6 bases). Trimming shortened V by 4 bases and J by 4 bases, and 16 bases separated the two germline ends. The germline V gene has CDR1 SNHLY and CDR2 FYNNEI. This CDR3 region has 16 residues.

This clonotype was recorded at least ten times. The V and J genes are TRBV5-1 and TRBJ1-2, with 7 bases aligning to TRBD1. Per the germline V gene, CDR1 is SGHRS and CDR2 is YFSETQ. The V gene end was trimmed by 2 bases and the J gene end by 6 bases; junction bases not matched to a gene: 10. This CDR3 has 15 amino acids. The CDR3 DNA reads as TGCGCCAGCAGCTTATCCCAGGACAGGCGTCATGGCTACACCTTC. Its protein product is CASSLSQDRRHGYTF.

The chain couples TRBV25-1 to TRBJ1-3; D not resolved. Trimming cost V 3 bases and J 5 bases, with 8 bases left between them. The CDR3 runs 13 residues. The germline V gene encodes CDR1 MGHDK and CDR2 SYGVNS. The CDR3 reads CASSDEQRNTIYF. The CDR3 DNA is TGTGCCAGCAGTGACGAACAAAGAAACACCATATATTTT.

This clonotype was counted ten times or more. This rearrangement joins TRBV5-6 to TRBJ2-3, with TRBD2 matching over 12 bases. CDR3 length: 18 residues. J lost 0 bases, V lost 1 base, and 6 bases had no gene match. Germline V lookup: CDR1 SGHDT, CDR2 YYEEEE. As DNA, the CDR3 is TGTGCCAGCAGCTTGACTAGCGGGAGGACCCTCAGCACAGATACGCAGTATTTT. Amino acids: CASSLTSGRTLSTDTQYF.

This clonotype showed up just a few times. The chain has TRBV19 and TRBJ2-1, with TRBD2 matching over 7 bases. Germline loops: CDR1 LNHDA, CDR2 SQIVND (reference sequence). V shed 7 bases, J shed 7 bases, and the junction held 13 bases outside the gene matches. The CDR3 length is 15 residues. The CDR3 DNA is TGTGCCAGTAAACCTGGGCTAGCGGTTTTTAATGAGCAGTTCTTC. Residues: CASKPGLAVFNEQFF.

This clonotype has a count of ten or more. V and J are TRBV4-1 and TRBJ2-7; 14 bases align to TRBD2. This CDR3 comprises 16 residues. V was clipped by 4 bases and J by 2 bases; unmatched bases: 4. The germline CDR1 and CDR2 sequences are MGHRA and YSYEKL. DNA of the CDR3: TGCGCCAGCAGCCGGGGACTAGCGGGAGTTCCCTACGAGCAGTACTTC. It encodes CASSRGLAGVPYEQYF.

This clonotype was seen ten or more times. The J gene is TRBJ1-1, the V gene TRBV11-2; no reliable D call. The V end lost 4 bases, the J end lost 0 bases, and 9 bases lay between the germline ends. Germline V gives CDR1 SGHAT, CDR2 FQNNGV. There are 14 residues in the CDR3. Written as DNA, the CDR3 is TGTGCCAGCAGCTCCACGACCCTGAACACTGAAGCTTTCTTT. Translating it yields CASSSTTLNTEAFF.

This sequence joins TRBV12-3 or TRBV12-4 and TRBJ2-3; 7 bases agree with TRBD1. The end of the DNA is better explained by TRBJ1-5, so the J call may be wrong. The CDR3 extends over 13 amino acids. The CDR3: CASSLLGTDTQHF. The CDR3 DNA follows: TGTGCCAGCAGTTTACTAGGGACAGATACGCAGCATTTT.

This clonotype was counted at least ten times. This chain joins TRBV12-3 or TRBV12-4 and TRBJ1-6, with unresolved D. There are 13 residues in the CDR3. Trimming stripped 6 bases from V and 10 bases from J, with 13 bases between. CDR3 DNA sequence: TGTGCCAGCAGCTTCCCTCGGCCATCACCCCTCCACTTT. The encoded protein is CASSFPRPSPLHF.

This clonotype has at least ten counts. A much larger clone is a single base away; this may be a read error. This sequence joins TRBV9 and TRBJ2-7; maybe TRBD1 (7 bases). The CDR3 has 15 residues. Looked up from germline, CDR1 is SGDLS and CDR2 is YYNGEE. CDR3 amino acids: CASGVRGTDSYEQYF. CDR3 coding DNA: TGTGCCAGCGGCGTTCGGGGGACAGATTCCTACGAGCAGTACTTC.

This clonotype was found a few times. The genes are TRBV28 and TRBJ2-6, with D maybe TRBD1 (5 bases). The CDR3 totals 14 residues. Deletions cut 5 bases from V and 3 bases from J, with 8 bases between. In germline, CDR1 is MDHEN, CDR2 SYDVKM. The CDR3 region has the DNA TGTGCCAGCAGTCGCAGGGATGGGGCCAACGTCCTGACTTTC. This gives the protein CASSRRDGANVLTF. The whole variable domain, remainder taken from reference TRBV28 and TRBJ2-6, is DVKVTQSSRYLVKRTGEKVFLECVQDMDHENMFWYRQDPGLGLRLIYFSYDVKMKEKGDIPEGYSVSREKKERFSLILESASTNQTSMYLCASSRRDGANVLTFGAGSRLTVL.

The V gene is TRBV24-1, the J gene TRBJ2-3; the match to TRBD2 covers 8 bases. CDR3 length equals 16 residues. The J segment lost 0 bases and the V segment lost 4 bases, leaving 5 bases of the junction unmatched. Germline lookup yields CDR1 KGHDR and CDR2 SFDVKD. The CDR3 coding sequence is TGTGCCACCAGTGACCCGATAGCGGGGAGCACAGATACGCAGTATTTT. It specifies CATSDPIAGSTDTQYF.

This clonotype was recorded only once. A read error is possible here, since a much larger clone lies one base away. The chain links TRBV7-2 to TRBJ2-2; 14 nucleotides align to TRBD2. This CDR3 has 19 residues. The J segment lost 6 bases and the V segment lost 5 bases, leaving 14 bases of the junction unmatched. CDR1 is SGHTA, CDR2 FQGNSA, per germline. CDR3 in DNA: TGTGCCAGCAGCCAGGGACTAGCGGGGGAGCGGGTCGACGCCGGGGAGCTGTTTTTT. It codes for CASSQGLAGERVDAGELFF.